These 30 T cell receptor beta chains came from one sample sequenced in a study of OX40 agonist ivuxolimab in advanced cancers. TCRdb's copy holds only in-frame clones and misses some; the assay was immunoSEQ multiplex PCR. Among some 83,000 clones, 65% to 85% were seen once, and the ten largest hold less than 9.5%. The starting material was CD4+ or CD8+ T cells sorted from blood, obtained in a trial of the OX40 agonist ivuxolimab. Every receptor here comes from an adult with an advanced solid tumor such as melanoma, head and neck, liver or kidney cancer.

Turning to this clone: The sample has other DNA sequences that encode this CDR3 too. V is TRBV7-8 and J is TRBJ2-7; 7 bases map to TRBD1. The ends lost 5 bases at V and 3 bases at J; junction bases unmatched: 4. This CDR3 has 13 amino acids. Germline V lookup: CDR1 SGHVS, CDR2 FQNEAQ. The CDR3 loop is CASSRTGGYEQYF. The DNA for the CDR3 is TGTGCCAGCAGCCGGACAGGAGGCTACGAGCAGTACTTC.

This clone was found once. This chain joins TRBV5-1 and TRBJ2-3; D remains ambiguous. Germline-derived CDR1 and CDR2 are SGHRS and YFSETQ. The V and J ends lost 4 bases and 3 bases respectively, with 9 bases between them. The CDR3 totals 13 residues. The CDR3 DNA reads as TGCGCCAGCAGCCCTTATTGGACAGATACGCAGTATTTT. Protein product: CASSPYWTDTQYF.

The J gene is TRBJ2-3, the V gene TRBV19; the match to TRBD1 covers 8 bases. The CDR3 runs to 16 residues. The V gene end was trimmed by 3 bases and the J gene end by 3 bases; junction bases not matched to a gene: 8. Germline V gives CDR1 LNHDA, CDR2 SQIVND (reference sequence). CDR3 in DNA: TGTGCCAGTAGTATTGGAGCAGGGGGCCTAACAGATACGCAGTATTTT. Translation: CASSIGAGGLTDTQYF. Looking up the rest from reference TRBV19 and TRBJ2-3 gives the full variable domain: DGGITQSPKYLFRKEGQNVTLSCEQNLNHDAMYWYRQDPGQGLRLIYYSQIVNDFQKGDIAEGYSVSREKKESFPLTVTSAQKNPTAFYLCASSIGAGGLTDTQYFGPGTRLTVL.

This chain connects TRBV18 to TRBJ1-1, with a weak D call TRBD1 (6 bases). The V end lost 4 bases, the J end lost 2 bases, and 8 bases lay between the germline ends. This CDR3 is built from 13 residues. Germline loops: CDR1 KGHSH, CDR2 LQKENI. CDR3 in DNA: TGTGCCAGCTCACGGACAGAAAACACTGAAGCTTTCTTT. This sequence encodes CASSRTENTEAFF.

The gene calls are TRBV6-5 and TRBJ2-7, with D unclear. This CDR3 comprises 13 residues. V was shortened by 11 bases and J by 3 bases, with 17 bases between the two germline ends. Germline lookup yields CDR1 MNHEY and CDR2 SVGAGI. CDR3 nucleotide sequence: TGTGCCTCCTCGGATCCGACATTCTACGAGCAGTACTTC. Protein sequence: CASSDPTFYEQYF.

V and J are TRBV30 and TRBJ1-6; possible D gene TRBD1, 5 bases. There are 14 residues in the CDR3. Trimming took off 3 bases at V and 10 bases at J, with 16 bases between the two ends. Germline CDR1 GTSNPN, CDR2 SVGIG (reference sequence). CDR3 DNA sequence: TGTGCCTGGAGAAGAGGTACAGGAGGATCACCCCTCCACTTT. This translates into CAWRRGTGGSPLHF.

This chain uses TRBV6-1 with TRBJ2-1; D gene unclear. The length of the CDR3 is 11 residues. Germline V gene lookup returns CDR1 MNHNS and CDR2 SASEGT. The V gene lost 4 bases and the J gene lost 9 bases, with 7 bases spanning the gap. CDR3 in amino acids: CASSGYAEQFF. The CDR3 DNA reads as TGTGCCAGCAGTGGGTACGCTGAGCAGTTCTTC.

The gene calls are TRBV5-1 and TRBJ1-1, with 7 bases aligning to TRBD1. V trimming: 4 bases; J trimming: 12 bases; junction bases outside the gene matches: 9. Looked up from germline, CDR1 is SGHRS and CDR2 is YFSETQ. CDR3 length equals 12 residues. CDR3 sequence: CASSRRQGRPFF. The CDR3 DNA follows: TGCGCCAGCAGCAGGCGACAGGGAAGACCTTTCTTT.

The J gene is TRBJ1-2, the V gene TRBV14; a weak D match, TRBD1 (6 bases). From germline, CDR1 is SGHDN and CDR2 FVKESK. There are 14 residues in the CDR3. Trimming stripped 0 bases from V and 8 bases from J, with 13 bases between. The CDR3 is CASSQDWTAGGYTF. The CDR3 region has the DNA TGTGCCAGCAGCCAAGATTGGACAGCAGGAGGCTACACCTTC.

V gene TRBV6-5 combines with J gene TRBJ2-7; no firm D call. Trimming left V 6 bases short and J 3 bases short, with 12 bases between. The CDR3 contains 13 residues. Germline assignment: CDR1 MNHEY and CDR2 SVGAGI. The CDR3 loop reads CASSPGIYYEQYF. As DNA, the CDR3 is TGTGCCAGCAGCCCCGGCATTTACTACGAGCAGTACTTC.

The chain joins TRBV7-9 to TRBJ2-5; no reliable D call. The germline V gene encodes CDR1 SEHNR and CDR2 FQNEAQ (reference sequence). The CDR3 length is 12 residues. The V and J ends lost 1 base and 8 bases respectively, with 8 bases between them. The CDR3 protein is CASSLEAQTQYF. CDR3 DNA: TGTGCCAGCAGCTTAGAGGCTCAAACCCAGTACTTC.

The chain recombines TRBV7-2 with TRBJ2-1; D gene unclear. The CDR3 loop spans 15 amino acids. In germline, CDR1 is SGHTA, CDR2 FQGNSA. Trimming shortened V by 2 bases and J by 2 bases, and 10 bases separated the two germline ends. For the CDR3, the DNA is TGTGCCAGCAGCTTAACCCCCTACCCCTACAATGAGCAGTTCTTC. Translation: CASSLTPYPYNEQFF.

CDR3 in DNA: TGTGCCAGCAGCTTGGGGGGCAGCGACAATGAGCAGTTCTTC. As protein: CASSLGGSDNEQFF. The gene calls are TRBV7-9 and TRBJ2-1, with D perhaps matching TRBD1 or TRBD2 (6 bases each). The V gene's germline CDR1 is SEHNR and CDR2 FQNEAQ (reference sequence). The CDR3 sequence is 14 residues long. Between the trimmed V and J ends, which lost 3 bases and 5 bases, there was a span of 11 bases. Drawing the rest from reference TRBV7-9 and TRBJ2-1, the complete variable domain is DTGVSQNPRHKITKRGQNVTFRCDPISEHNRLYWYRQTLGQGPEFLTYFQNEAQLEKSRLLSDRFSAERPKGSFSTLEIQRTEQGDSAMYLCASSLGGSDNEQFFGPGTRLTVL.

This chain uses TRBV10-3 with TRBJ1-2, with D hard to call. V lost 3 bases and J 2 bases, leaving 7 bases between the germline ends. The CDR3 consists of 13 residues. Germline V gene data show CDR1 as ENHRY and CDR2 as SYGVKD. CDR3 region: CAISESANYGYTF. The CDR3 region has the DNA TGTGCCATCAGTGAAAGCGCAAACTATGGCTACACCTTC.

This sequence joins TRBV19 and TRBJ1-2; TRBD1 aligns across 12 bases. Trimming took 3 bases from V and 8 from J; bases not matched to a gene: 7. The CDR3 loop spans 15 amino acids. In germline, CDR1 is LNHDA, CDR2 SQIVND (reference sequence). The DNA for the CDR3 is TGTGCCAGTAGTATGGGACAGGGGGCGTTTCGGGGCTACACCTTC. Translated: CASSMGQGAFRGYTF.

This chain connects TRBV4-1 to TRBJ2-1; 9 bases are shared with TRBD1. The CDR3 spans 13 residues. From germline, CDR1 is MGHRA and CDR2 YSYEKL. J lost 7 bases, V lost 5 bases, and 3 bases had no gene match. The CDR3 reads CASSVQGANEQFF. Written as DNA, the CDR3 is TGCGCCAGCAGCGTACAGGGGGCGAATGAGCAGTTCTTC.

This clone is a singleton in its sample. This chain connects TRBV4-1 to TRBJ2-1; TRBD1 might be the D (6 bases). V was clipped by 4 bases and J by 7 bases, with 26 bases between them. The germline V gene encodes CDR1 MGHRA and CDR2 YSYEKL. The CDR3 sequence is 18 residues long. The CDR3 loop is CASSRSPQGYLTGNEQFF. The CDR3 nucleotides read TGCGCCAGCAGCCGAAGTCCTCAGGGGTATCTTACCGGGAATGAGCAGTTCTTC.

CDR3 nucleotides: TGTGCCAGCAAATTTAGGTTAGGGGCCAACGTCCTGACTTTC. Its protein is CASKFRLGANVLTF. The gene calls are TRBV2 and TRBJ2-6; D gene uncertain. Germline values: CDR1 SNHLY, CDR2 FYNNEI. The CDR3 totals 14 residues. V lost 7 bases and J lost 4, with 11 bases in between. Using reference TRBV2 and TRBJ2-6 for the parts outside the CDR3, the full variable domain is EPEVTQTPSHQVTQMGQEVILRCVPISNHLYFYWYRQILGQKVEFLVSFYNNEISEKSEIFDDQFSVERPDGSNFTLKIRSTKLEDSAMYFCASKFRLGANVLTFGAGSRLTVL.

This chain uses TRBV6-1 with TRBJ1-5; D remains unclear. Germline assignment: CDR1 MNHNS and CDR2 SASEGT. This CDR3 is 15 amino acids long. V lost 7 bases and J lost 0, with 13 bases in between. The CDR3 nucleotides read TGTGCCAGCAATCCACTATTAAATAGCAATCAGCCCCAGCATTTT. Protein: CASNPLLNSNQPQHF.

V is TRBV19 and J is TRBJ2-1; 8 bases are shared with TRBD2. The CDR3 has 17 amino acids. After removal of 0 bases from V and 6 bases from J, the junction contained 10 bases not matched to a gene. CDR1 is LNHDA, CDR2 SQIVND, per germline (reference sequence). CDR3 DNA sequence: TGTGCCAGTAGTATAGAGTCCTCGGGACTAGGGTCCAATGAGCAGTTCTTC. It codes for CASSIESSGLGSNEQFF.

This clone was seen only a few times. The chain employs TRBV7-9 and TRBJ2-7; weak D call: TRBD2 (7 bases). The V gene lost 7 bases and the J gene lost 5 bases, with 21 bases spanning the gap. The CDR3 has 15 residues. Germline-derived CDR1 and CDR2 are SEHNR and FQNEAQ (reference sequence). The CDR3 loop reads CASTLWGGPNHEQYF. CDR3 nucleotide sequence: TGTGCCAGCACCCTATGGGGGGGCCCGAACCACGAGCAGTACTTC.

V and J are TRBV19 and TRBJ2-4; 12 bases line up with TRBD2. CDR3 length: 17 amino acids. Germline CDR1 is LNHDA and CDR2 is SQIVND (reference sequence). J gave up 7 bases and V 5 bases, and 12 bases lay outside the gene matches. The CDR3 protein is CASSSGLAGHPRNIQYF. CDR3 bases: TGTGCCAGTAGTTCCGGACTAGCGGGACACCCTCGGAACATTCAGTACTTC.

The chain carries TRBV6-1 and TRBJ2-7, with D perhaps matching TRBD1 or TRBD2 (6 bases each). Trimming took 7 bases from V and 7 from J, leaving 20 bases between them. CDR3 length: 14 residues. The germline CDR1 and CDR2 sequences are MNHNS and SASEGT. This chain's CDR3 is CASTEGEGRMEQYF. CDR3 DNA sequence: TGTGCCAGCACGGAGGGGGAAGGGCGGATGGAGCAGTACTTC.

V gene TRBV12-5 combines with J gene TRBJ2-2; D might be TRBD1 (5 bases). Germline loops: CDR1 LGHNT, CDR2 FRNRAP. V was cut by 5 bases and J by 6 bases, with 16 bases left in between. The CDR3 runs to 15 residues. The CDR3 DNA follows: TGTGCTAGTGGTCCAGGGTTCCGAGGTGCCGGGGAGCTGTTTTTT. This translates into CASGPGFRGAGELFF.

This clone has a handful of counts. This chain connects TRBV15 to TRBJ1-1, with no clear D. The V end was cut by 8 bases, the J end by 1 base, with 8 bases between. Looked up from germline, CDR1 is LNHNV and CDR2 is YYDKDF (reference sequence). CDR3 length: 12 amino acids. This CDR3 is CATGKQNTEAFF. The CDR3 coding sequence is TGTGCCACCGGAAAACAGAACACTGAAGCTTTCTTT.

The count of this clone is one. The chain has TRBV6-1 and TRBJ2-2, with TRBD1 identical over 8 bases. The CDR3 has 13 amino acids. Germline values: CDR1 MNHNS, CDR2 SASEGT. The ends lost 8 bases at V and 4 bases at J; junction bases unmatched: 3. Here the CDR3 reads CASGQGITGELFF. The DNA of the CDR3 is TGTGCCAGCGGACAGGGTATCACCGGGGAGCTGTTTTTT.

The V and J genes are TRBV7-8 and TRBJ1-1; D not resolved. Germline CDR1 is SGHVS and CDR2 is FQNEAQ. There are 15 residues in the CDR3. The V end lost 4 bases, the J end lost 0 bases, and 12 bases lay between the germline ends. The CDR3 reads CASSWAATVNTEAFF. The CDR3 DNA follows: TGTGCCAGCAGCTGGGCGGCTACAGTGAACACTGAAGCTTTCTTT.

This sequence joins TRBV18 and TRBJ2-1; weak D call: TRBD2 (6 bases). The CDR3 is made up of 15 amino acids. Trimming left V 3 bases short and J 0 bases short, with 9 bases between. CDR1 KGHSH and CDR2 LQKENI come from the germline V gene. The CDR3 coding sequence is TGTGCCAGCTCACCCGGGAGCCGCTCCTACAATGAGCAGTTCTTC. Encoded protein: CASSPGSRSYNEQFF.

The chain employs TRBV11-2 and TRBJ1-4; D may be TRBD1 (5 bases). CDR1 is SGHAT, CDR2 FQNNGV, per germline. Trimming removed 0 bases at V and 7 bases at J, with 15 bases between. The CDR3 is 16 residues long. This chain's CDR3 is CASSLDPGGATEKLFF. The CDR3 DNA is TGTGCCAGCAGCTTAGATCCCGGGGGAGCCACTGAAAAACTGTTTTTT.

The chain couples TRBV11-2 to TRBJ2-1; D call uncertain. The germline V and J ends were trimmed by 4 bases and 9 bases, with 10 bases remaining between them. This CDR3 contains 12 residues. Germline CDR1 SGHAT, CDR2 FQNNGV. For the CDR3, the DNA is TGTGCCAGCAGCTCGATTGGAATTGAGCAGTTCTTC. Translation gives CASSSIGIEQFF.